The 12 T cell receptor beta chains below were found in one sample sequenced in a study of cytomegalovirus exposure and HLA in healthy donors. PCR used 60 Vbeta primers and 13 Jbeta primers. Profiling relied on immunoSEQ multiplex PCR, and the TCRdb table lists in-frame clones only, not all of them. The data show about 180,000 clones, with roughly 87% seen just once and about 0.5% held by the top ten. The sample comprised PBMCs. Receptors were obtained from a woman aged 45-65 years in good health and CMV-seronegative.

The chain employs TRBV4-1 and TRBJ2-1; TRBD1 matches 9 bases. The germline CDR1 and CDR2 sequences are MGHRA and YSYEKL. V was clipped by 5 bases and J by 4 bases; unmatched bases: 12. This CDR3 comprises 17 residues. The CDR3: CASSSLNLDRGYNEQFF. The CDR3 nucleotides read TGCGCCAGCAGCTCCCTAAATCTGGACAGGGGATACAATGAGCAGTTCTTC.

Notes on this clone: A read error may account for a junction end that differs from germline. This chain connects TRBV29-1 to TRBJ1-1; 9 bases align to TRBD1. This CDR3 has 12 residues. In germline, CDR1 is SQVTM, CDR2 ANQGSEA. The chain's CDR3 is CSVEGTGPEAFF. DNA of the CDR3: TGCAGCGTAGAAGGGACAGGGCCTGAAGCTTTCTTT. Full variable domain (missing parts from reference TRBV29-1 and TRBJ1-1): SAVISQKPSRDICQRGTSLTIQCQVDSQVTMMFWYRQQPGQSLTLIATANQGSEATYESGFVIDKFPISRPNLTFSTLTVSNMSPEDSSIYLCSVEGTGPEAFFGQGTRLTVV.

The rearrangement links TRBV28 to TRBJ2-3, with 7 positions matching TRBD2. The CDR3 is 18 residues long. CDR1 and CDR2 (germline): MDHEN, SYDVKM. After removal of 8 bases from V and 1 base from J, the junction contained 18 bases not matched to a gene. The DNA for the CDR3 is TGTGCCAGCGGGCGGGAGTTGAGGCAGGCGCTCGGCACAGATACGCAGTATTTT. It encodes CASGRELRQALGTDTQYF.

The rearrangement uses TRBV30 and TRBJ1-1; D ambiguous. Between the trimmed V and J ends, which lost 4 bases and 0 bases, there was a span of 9 bases. This CDR3 is 13 amino acids long. Per the germline V gene, CDR1 is GTSNPN and CDR2 is SVGIG (reference sequence). This chain's CDR3 is CAWISGMNTEAFF. CDR3 nucleotides: TGTGCCTGGATCTCCGGGATGAACACTGAAGCTTTCTTT.

CDR3 DNA sequence: TGTGCCAGCAGTACCGGACAGAGTGCCTCCTACGAGCAGTACTTC. As protein: CASSTGQSASYEQYF. The chain joins TRBV27 to TRBJ2-7; D may be TRBD1 (6 bases). Germline V gene sequence: CDR1 MNHEY, CDR2 SMNVEV (reference sequence). Trimming took off 5 bases at V and 0 bases at J, with 14 bases between the two ends. This CDR3 is 15 amino acids long.

The V call is TRBV5-4, the J call TRBJ2-7, with 9 bases that match TRBD1. This CDR3 contains 15 residues. Trimming at V came to 4 bases and at J to 4 bases, leaving 9 bases not matched to a gene. Looked up from germline, CDR1 is SGHNT and CDR2 is YYREEE (reference sequence). The CDR3, as DNA: TGTGCCAGCAGCGATCGGACAGGGGTCATGTACGAGCAGTACTTC. As protein: CASSDRTGVMYEQYF.

This clone was picked up a small number of times. The V gene is TRBV10-3, the J gene TRBJ2-3; 10 bases align to TRBD2. The germline V gene encodes CDR1 ENHRY and CDR2 SYGVKD. There are 15 residues in the CDR3. J lost 2 bases, V lost 7 bases, and 6 bases had no gene match. The DNA of the CDR3 is TGTGCCATCAACCCAGCGGGGGGGTTCACAGATACGCAGTATTTT. Protein product: CAINPAGGFTDTQYF.

This chain joins TRBV2 and TRBJ1-3; TRBD1 matches at 8 bases. The CDR3 is 14 residues long. J lost 2 bases, V lost 5 bases, and 2 bases had no gene match. The germline gives CDR1 SNHLY, CDR2 FYNNEI. CDR3 bases: TGTGCCAGCAGTATACAGGGGGCTGGAAACACCATATATTTT. Encoded protein: CASSIQGAGNTIYF. The entire variable domain, with the rest obtained from reference TRBV2 and TRBJ1-3, is as follows: EPEVTQTPSHQVTQMGQEVILRCVPISNHLYFYWYRQILGQKVEFLVSFYNNEISEKSEIFDDQFSVERPDGSNFTLKIRSTKLEDSAMYFCASSIQGAGNTIYFGEGSWLTVV.

This chain connects TRBV19 to TRBJ1-1; weak D call: TRBD1 (6 bases). V lost 6 bases, J lost 6 bases, and 20 bases lay in between. CDR1 is LNHDA, CDR2 SQIVND, per germline (reference sequence). The CDR3 extends over 15 amino acids. The CDR3: CASSLQGLQGPEAFF. CDR3 in DNA: TGTGCCAGTAGCCTTCAGGGGCTACAGGGTCCTGAAGCTTTCTTT.

The chain recombines TRBV7-8 with TRBJ1-5; D possibly corresponds to TRBD1 (6 bases). Germline CDR1 and CDR2: SGHVS and FQNEAQ. V was trimmed by 3 bases and J by 5 bases, leaving 17 bases between them. The CDR3 has 16 residues. The CDR3 DNA reads as TGTGCCAGCAGCTTGGGGACATTCGGGGTCGATCAGCCCCAGCATTTT. As protein: CASSLGTFGVDQPQHF.

The V call is TRBV28, the J call TRBJ1-5; D may be TRBD1 (5 bases). The CDR3 consists of 12 residues. V was pared by 8 bases and J by 9 bases, with 14 bases between. Per germline, CDR1 MDHEN and CDR2 SYDVKM. CDR3: CASLGELGPQHF. The CDR3, as DNA: TGTGCCAGCTTAGGGGAACTCGGGCCCCAGCATTTT.

The chain carries TRBV18 and TRBJ1-4, with 8 bases aligning to TRBD1. Germline loops: CDR1 KGHSH, CDR2 LQKENI. The CDR3 has 14 residues. V lost 6 bases and J lost 3; bases outside the gene matches: 3. The CDR3 DNA follows: TGTGCCAGCTCGCAGGGGGCGGCTAATGAAAAACTGTTTTTT. Translated, it gives CASSQGAANEKLFF.